This T cell receptor beta chain was documented in a study of human T cells and chemical hapten exposure. TCRdb reprocessed the RACE reads via MiXCR and lists one record per CDR3 protein. The sample records approximately 72,000 distinct CDR3 sequences, 11% being singletons. Sample time point: patch test 3, about 24 weeks after DPC sensitization. This sample's treatment: therapeutic diphenylcyclopropenone sensitization with weekly scalp DPC. This CDR3 spans 16 amino acids. Germline CDR1 SGHTA, CDR2 FQGNSA. Trimming left V 2 bases short and J 4 bases short, with 16 bases between. The source was whole blood, collected in connection with sensitization to the hapten diphenylcyclopropenone (DPC). The sequence was collected from a woman aged 50 to 60 with alopecia areata. Some clones in this sample may be carry-over from other donors' samples. V is TRBV7-2 and J is TRBJ2-3; D is perhaps TRBD1 (5 bases). The CDR3 DNA is TGTGCCAGCAGCTTACTAAATGGGGCCCGCGCAGATACGCAGTATTTT. Encoded protein: CASSLLNGARADTQYF.